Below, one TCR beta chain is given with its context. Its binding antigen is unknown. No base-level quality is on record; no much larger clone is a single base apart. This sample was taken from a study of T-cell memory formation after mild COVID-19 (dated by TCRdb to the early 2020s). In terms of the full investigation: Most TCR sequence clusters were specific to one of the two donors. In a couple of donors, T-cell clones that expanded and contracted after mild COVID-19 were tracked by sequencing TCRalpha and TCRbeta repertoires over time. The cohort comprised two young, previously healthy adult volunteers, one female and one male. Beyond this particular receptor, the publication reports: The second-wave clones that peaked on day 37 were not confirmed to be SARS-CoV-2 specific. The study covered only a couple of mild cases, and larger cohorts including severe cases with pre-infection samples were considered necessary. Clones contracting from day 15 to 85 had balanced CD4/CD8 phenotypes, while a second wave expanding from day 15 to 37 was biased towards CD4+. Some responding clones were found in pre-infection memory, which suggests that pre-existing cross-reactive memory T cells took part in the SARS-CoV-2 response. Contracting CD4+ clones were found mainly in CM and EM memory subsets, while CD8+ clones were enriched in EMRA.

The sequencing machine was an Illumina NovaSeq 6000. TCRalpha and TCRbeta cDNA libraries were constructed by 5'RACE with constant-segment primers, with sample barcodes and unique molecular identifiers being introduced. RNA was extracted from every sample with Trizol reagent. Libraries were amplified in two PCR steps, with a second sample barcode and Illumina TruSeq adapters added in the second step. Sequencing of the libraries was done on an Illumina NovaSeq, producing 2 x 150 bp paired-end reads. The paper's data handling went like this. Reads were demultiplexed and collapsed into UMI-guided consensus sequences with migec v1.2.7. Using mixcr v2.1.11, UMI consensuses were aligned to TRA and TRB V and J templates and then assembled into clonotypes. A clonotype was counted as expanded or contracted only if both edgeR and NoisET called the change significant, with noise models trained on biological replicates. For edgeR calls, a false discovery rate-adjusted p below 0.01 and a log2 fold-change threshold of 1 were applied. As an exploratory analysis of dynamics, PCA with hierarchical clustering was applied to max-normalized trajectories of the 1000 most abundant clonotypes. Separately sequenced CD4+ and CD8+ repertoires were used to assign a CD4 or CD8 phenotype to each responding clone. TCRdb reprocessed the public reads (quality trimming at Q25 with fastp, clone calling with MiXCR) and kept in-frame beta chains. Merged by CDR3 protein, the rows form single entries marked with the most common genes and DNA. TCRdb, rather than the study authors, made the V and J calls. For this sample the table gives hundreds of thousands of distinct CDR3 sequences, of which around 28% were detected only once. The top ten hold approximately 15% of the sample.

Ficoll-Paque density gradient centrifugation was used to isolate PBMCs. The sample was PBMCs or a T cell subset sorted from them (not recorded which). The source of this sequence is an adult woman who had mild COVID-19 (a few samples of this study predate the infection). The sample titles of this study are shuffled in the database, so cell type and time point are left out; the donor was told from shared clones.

The CDR3 sequence is CSVQGRMNTEAFF. The bases are TGCAGCGTTCAGGGACGGATGAACACTGAAGCTTTCTTT. The receptor chain draws on TRBV29-1 and TRBJ1-1; the D segment could be TRBD1, given 5 matching bases. Trimming takes 5 bases from V and 0 bases from J, and the germline ends sit 10 bases apart. The CDR3 runs 13 residues from the cysteine to the phenylalanine. Only the CDR3 DNA is retained, 39 bases long and in frame from the first base. The germline V gene provides CDR1 SQVTM and CDR2 ANQGSEA.